What follows are 4 T cell receptor beta chains derived from one specimen sequenced in a study of T cells in localized non-small cell lung cancer. TCRdb keeps only in-frame clones here, not all; method: immunoSEQ multiplex PCR. The sample includes some 24,000 clones, 92% of them seen just once. This sample comprised peripheral blood, obtained before any cancer treatment. All receptors derive from a man aged 35-75 years with stage III squamous cell lung carcinoma.

Only one count was recorded for this clone. This chain joins TRBV4-3 and TRBJ1-3; 8 bases agree with TRBD1. After removal of 3 bases from V and 4 bases from J, the junction contained 8 bases not matched to a gene. Germline V gene lookup returns CDR1 LGHNA and CDR2 YSLEER. The CDR3 contains 16 residues. CDR3 sequence reads: CASSHQSRGPGNTIYF. The CDR3 nucleotides are TGCGCCAGCAGCCATCAGTCCAGGGGGCCCGGAAACACCATATATTTT.

This clone came up a few times. The J gene is TRBJ1-2, the V gene TRBV11-2; unclear D gene. The germline CDR1 and CDR2 sequences are SGHAT and FQNNGV. This CDR3 has 15 amino acids. V was clipped by 0 bases and J by 1 base, with 9 bases between them. The CDR3 coding sequence is TGTGCCAGCAGCTTAGATCGGAGGATTAACTATGGCTACACCTTC. It translates to CASSLDRRINYGYTF.

The chain carries TRBV5-8 and TRBJ1-2, with D uncertain. The CDR3 loop spans 14 amino acids. Between the trimmed V and J ends, which lost 3 bases and 6 bases, there was a span of 15 bases. CDR1 is SGHTS and CDR2 is YDEGEE in the germline V gene. The DNA for the CDR3 is TGTGCCAGCAGCTACGCAGTGGAGATGGATGGCTACACCTTC. Protein sequence: CASSYAVEMDGYTF.

The chain carries TRBV19 and TRBJ2-2; the D gene could be TRBD1 or TRBD2 (5 bases each). CDR3 length: 13 amino acids. Deletions cut 2 bases from V and 5 bases from J, with 6 bases between. Germline CDR1 is LNHDA and CDR2 is SQIVND (reference sequence). The CDR3 loop reads CASSIWGTGELFF. CDR3 coding DNA: TGTGCCAGTAGTATATGGGGGACCGGGGAGCTGTTTTTT.